This T cell receptor beta chain was retrieved from a study of blood T cell repertoires in COVID-19. Across the study: Material from acute and convalescent COVID-19 was sourced from the United States, Italy and Spain.

Under the authors' procedure: Reference gene primer amplification gave nucleated cell count estimates. Libraries were prepared by immunoSEQ multiplex PCR; TCRdb keeps only in-frame clonotypes and omits some of them. V, J and clone size were drawn from that table, and D and trimming were deduced from the DNA. This sample yields 200,000 to 250,000 clones, of which around 82% are seen a single time; approximately 7.2% belongs to the top ten. There are a few counts of this clone. The V gene end was trimmed by 2 bases and the J gene end by 5 bases; junction bases not matched to a gene: 4. Germline CDR1 SGHDT, CDR2 YYEEEE. This CDR3 is 16 amino acids long.

The sequencing input was peripheral blood. The clonotype comes from a woman aged 65 to 85 with acute or convalescent COVID-19. The rearrangement joins TRBV5-6 to TRBJ2-2, with 12 bases aligning to TRBD1. The CDR3 DNA is TGTGCCAGCAGCTTCTCGGGACAGGGGGCTACCGGGGAGCTGTTTTTT. It codes for CASSFSGQGATGELFF.